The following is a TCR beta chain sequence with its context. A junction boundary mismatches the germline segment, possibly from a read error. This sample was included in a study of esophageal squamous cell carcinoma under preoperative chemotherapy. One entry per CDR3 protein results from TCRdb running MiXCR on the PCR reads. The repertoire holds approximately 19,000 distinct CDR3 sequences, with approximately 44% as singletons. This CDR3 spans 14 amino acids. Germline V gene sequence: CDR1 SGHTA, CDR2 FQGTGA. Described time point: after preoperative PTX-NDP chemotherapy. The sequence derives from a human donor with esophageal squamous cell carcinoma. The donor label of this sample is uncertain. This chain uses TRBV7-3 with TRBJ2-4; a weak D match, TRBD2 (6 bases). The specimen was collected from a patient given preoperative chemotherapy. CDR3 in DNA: TGTGCCAGCAGCCTCCCCGCGGAGGGCTCCATTCAGTATTTC. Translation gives CASSLPAEGSIQYF.